The rows below give T cell receptor beta chains drawn from one sample of a study of cytomegalovirus exposure and HLA in healthy donors. Some clones are missing from TCRdb's copy, which holds only in-frame ones; the method was immunoSEQ multiplex PCR. The sample lists some 150,000 clones, approximately 88% occurring once. The specimen sequenced was PBMCs. The receptor source for this set is a man younger than 35 in good health and CMV-seropositive. The CDR3 runs from the conserved cysteine through the conserved F or W. The D gene is left open where the match is weak. Expanded clones get a size class; other rows say once, few or many, or leave the size out.

J,D,V,size,DNA,CDR3
TRBJ1-1,NA,TRBV2,NA,TGTGCCAGCAGAGTCGACACGGAGAACACTGAAGCTTTCTTT,CASRVDTENTEAFF
TRBJ1-2,NA,TRBV7-3,NA,TGTGCCAGCAGCCCGGAAGGGGACACCTTATATGGCTACACCTTC,CASSPEGDTLYGYTF
TRBJ1-2,NA,TRBV18,NA,TGTGCCAGCTCACCCGGTGGTAACAACTATGGCTACACCTTC,CASSPGGNNYGYTF
TRBJ1-1,NA,TRBV6-6,NA,TGTGCCAGCAGTTACTCGACAGAGAACACTGAAGCTTTCTTT,CASSYSTENTEAFF
TRBJ2-2,TRBD1,TRBV2,NA,TGTGCCAGCAGTTACAGGGGTTTGTACACCGGGGAGCTGTTTTTT,CASSYRGLYTGELFF
TRBJ1-4,NA,TRBV29-1,NA,TGCAGCGTTGAAGATCATCTAGGCTTAGGAGGTGAAAAACTGTTTTTT,CSVEDHLGLGGEKLFF
TRBJ2-1,NA,TRBV7-9,once,TGTGCCAGCAGCCCCGGACTAAGCTCCTACAATGAGCAGTTCTTC,CASSPGLSSYNEQFF
TRBJ1-2,NA,TRBV5-1,NA,TGCGCCAGCAGCTTGAAGGGGTTAGACGGCTACACCTTC,CASSLKGLDGYTF
TRBJ2-5,NA,TRBV15,NA,TGTGCCACCAGCATTAACAGGGGCCTGGGGGGGACCCAGTACTTC,CATSINRGLGGTQYF
TRBJ1-2,TRBD1,TRBV5-4,NA,TGTGCCAGCAGCACCATCCTTCCAACAGGGGAAGGTGGCTACACCTTC,CASSTILPTGEGGYTF
TRBJ1-1,TRBD1,TRBV6-5,NA,TGTGCCTCCGGATACGGGACAGCCTGGAACACTGAAGCTTTCTTT,CASGYGTAWNTEAFF
TRBJ1-5,TRBD1,TRBV7-8,NA,TGTGCCAGCAGCTTAGCGGGGACAGTCAATCAGCCCCAGCATTTT,CASSLAGTVNQPQHF
TRBJ2-3,NA,TRBV2,NA,TGTGCCAGCAGTGAACCCAGGGGAAGCACAGATACGCAGTATTTT,CASSEPRGSTDTQYF
TRBJ2-6,NA,TRBV25-1,NA,TGTGCCAGCAGTGGAGAAGTCTCTGGGGCCAACGTCCTGACTTTC,CASSGEVSGANVLTF
TRBJ2-5,TRBD2,TRBV18,NA,TGTGCCAGCTCACCCGACCATCTGGCGGGAGGGGAGACCCAGTACTTC,CASSPDHLAGGETQYF
TRBJ1-2,NA,TRBV9,NA,TGTGCCAGCAGCGCCGCCGGGAACTATGGCTACACCTTC,CASSAAGNYGYTF
TRBJ2-2,NA,TRBV28,NA,TGTGCCAGCAGTTTATGGGACACCCTCGGCGGTTTCAACACCGGGGAGCTGTTTTTT,CASSLWDTLGGFNTGELFF
TRBJ1-2,TRBD1,TRBV28,few,TGTGCCAGCAGTTCCGGGACAGCCGGCTATGGCTACACCTTC,CASSSGTAGYGYTF
TRBJ2-2,TRBD2,TRBV5-4,NA,TGTGCCAGCAGCCCTAGGACTAGCGGGAGGCCTAACGGGGAGCTGTTTTTT,CASSPRTSGRPNGELFF
TRBJ2-7,NA,TRBV27,once,TGTGCCAGCAGAACAGGGTGGTCCTACGAGCAGTACTTC,CASRTGWSYEQYF
TRBJ2-7,NA,TRBV5-1,NA,TGCGCCAGCAGCGCACAGGAATCAGGCTACGAGCAGTACTTC,CASSAQESGYEQYF
TRBJ2-1,TRBD2,TRBV9,once,TGTGCCAGCAGCGTAGAAGCGGGGCCCTACAATGAGCAGTTCTTC,CASSVEAGPYNEQFF
TRBJ2-7,TRBD2,TRBV5-4,NA,TGTGCCAGCAAGGTGTCAAGCGGGAGTATTGAGCAGTACTTC,CASKVSSGSIEQYF
TRBJ2-7,NA,TRBV27,NA,TGTGCCAGCAGTTTTCTCCACGAGCAGTACTTC,CASSFLHEQYF
TRBJ2-5,TRBD1,TRBV6-1,NA,TGTGCCAGCAGTGCTCCCAAAAGGGGGCTGGTCACGGAGACCCAGTACTTC,CASSAPKRGLVTETQYF
TRBJ1-2,TRBD1,TRBV28,NA,TGTGCCAGCAGTTCCGGGACAGGGGGCAAATTATATGGCTACACCTTC,CASSSGTGGKLYGYTF
TRBJ1-1,TRBD1,TRBV11-2,NA,TGTGCCAGCAGCTTACCCCGGACAGGTTGGGGTGAAGCTTTCTTT,CASSLPRTGWGEAFF
TRBJ2-7,TRBD2,TRBV10-2,NA,TGCGCCAGCAGTGAGCTTAGCGGGAGCTACGAGCAGTACTTC,CASSELSGSYEQYF
TRBJ1-1,TRBD1,TRBV19,NA,TGTGCCACACGGACAGGGGGCATGGCTTTCTTT,CATRTGGMAFF
TRBJ1-4,TRBD1,TRBV5-6,NA,TGTGCCAGCAGCCCAGGGGGTCGGGCTAATGAAAAACTGTTTTTT,CASSPGGRANEKLFF
TRBJ1-1,NA,TRBV5-1,few,TGCGCCAGCAGCTTGGATTCGAACAGGGAAGCTTTCTTT,CASSLDSNREAFF
TRBJ2-7,TRBD2,TRBV6-1,few,TGTGCCAGCAAAGCGGGAGGAGGGGAGCAGTACTTC,CASKAGGGEQYF
TRBJ1-3,TRBD1,TRBV28,NA,TGTGCCAGCAGTTTAAGGGACAGGATAAACACCATATATTTT,CASSLRDRINTIYF
TRBJ1-5,NA,TRBV6-1,once,TGTGCCAGCAGTGATTGGAGGGGATACAATAGCAATCAGCCCCAGCATTTT,CASSDWRGYNSNQPQHF
TRBJ2-1,TRBD1,TRBV19,NA,TGTGCCAGTTTCCGGGACAGGAACAATGAGCAGTTCTTC,CASFRDRNNEQFF